The T cell receptor beta chain under discussion was sequenced for a study of shared clonotypes between healthy human individuals. V was pared by 0 bases and J by 3 bases, with 0 bases of the junction left unmatched. The CDR3 covers 15 residues. The germline gives CDR1 SGHDT, CDR2 YYEEEE. Data came from immunoSEQ multiplex PCR; TCRdb stores just in-frame clones and leaves some out. In the table there are about 690,000 clones, 80% to 95% of which are singletons. CD8 memory merged CD45RO+ cells and CCR7-negative CD45RA+ TemRA cells into one population. Overall study results and limits: Compared with clonotypes that all four donors shared, non-shared clonotypes had lower generation probabilities. Blood alone was sampled, and tissue repertoires likely differ.

On this clone: Its antigen is undetermined. A much larger clone differs by one base, so this may be a read error.

This rearrangement joins TRBV5-6 to TRBJ1-5, with TRBD1 identical over 10 bases. The sequence was obtained from a man younger than 30 in good health. Some clones in this sample may be carry-over from other donors' samples. The sample consisted of memory CD8+ T cells from PBMCs. Documented subset: CD45RO+ cells pooled with CCR7-negative TemRA cells. The CDR3 here is CASSLGQGANQPQHF. As DNA, the CDR3 is TGTGCCAGCAGCTTGGGACAGGGGGCCAATCAGCCCCAGCATTTT.